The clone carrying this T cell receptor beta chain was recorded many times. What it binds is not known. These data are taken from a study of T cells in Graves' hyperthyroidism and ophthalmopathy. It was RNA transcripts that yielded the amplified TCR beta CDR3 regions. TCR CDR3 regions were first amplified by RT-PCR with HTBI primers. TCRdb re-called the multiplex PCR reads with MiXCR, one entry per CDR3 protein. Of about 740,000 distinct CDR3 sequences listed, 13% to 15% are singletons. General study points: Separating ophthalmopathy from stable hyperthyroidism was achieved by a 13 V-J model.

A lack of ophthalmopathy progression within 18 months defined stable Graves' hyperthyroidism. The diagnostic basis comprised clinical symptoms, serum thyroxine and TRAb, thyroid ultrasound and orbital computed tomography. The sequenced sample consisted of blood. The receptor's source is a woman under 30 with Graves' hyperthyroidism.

CDR3 protein: CASSWGQGSYEQYF. The CDR3 coding sequence is TGTGCCAGCAGCTGGGGACAGGGGTCGTACGAGCAGTACTTC. V and J are TRBV7-2 and TRBJ2-7, with TRBD1 matching over 10 bases. CDR1 SGHTA and CDR2 FQGNSA come from the germline V gene. The CDR3 consists of 14 residues. Unmatched junction bases numbered 4, after V lost 4 bases and J lost 4 bases. Full variable domain (outside the CDR3, taken from reference TRBV7-2 and TRBJ2-7): GAGVSQSPSNKVTEKGKDVELRCDPISGHTALYWYRQSLGQGLEFLIYFQGNSAPDKSGLPSDRFSAERTGGSVSTLTIQRTQQEDSAVYLCASSWGQGSYEQYFGPGTRLTVT.